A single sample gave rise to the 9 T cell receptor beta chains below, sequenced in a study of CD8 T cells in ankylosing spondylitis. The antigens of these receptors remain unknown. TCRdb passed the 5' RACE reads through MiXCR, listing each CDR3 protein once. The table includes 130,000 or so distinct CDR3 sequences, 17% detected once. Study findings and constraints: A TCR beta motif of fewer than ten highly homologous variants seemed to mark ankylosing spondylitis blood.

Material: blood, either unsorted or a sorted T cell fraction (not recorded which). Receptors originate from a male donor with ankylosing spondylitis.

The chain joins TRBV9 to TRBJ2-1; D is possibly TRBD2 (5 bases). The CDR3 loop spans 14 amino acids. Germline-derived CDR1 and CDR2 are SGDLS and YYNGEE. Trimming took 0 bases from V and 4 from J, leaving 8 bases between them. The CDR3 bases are TGTGCCAGCAGCGTAGAAGCGGTTTACAATGAGCAGTTCTTC. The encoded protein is CASSVEAVYNEQFF.

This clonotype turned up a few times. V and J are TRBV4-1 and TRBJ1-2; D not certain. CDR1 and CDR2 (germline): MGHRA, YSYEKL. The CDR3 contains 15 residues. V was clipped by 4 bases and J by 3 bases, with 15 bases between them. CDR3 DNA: TGCGCCAGCAGCCGCCAAACGGGGTCGGACTATGGCTACACCTTC. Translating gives CASSRQTGSDYGYTF.

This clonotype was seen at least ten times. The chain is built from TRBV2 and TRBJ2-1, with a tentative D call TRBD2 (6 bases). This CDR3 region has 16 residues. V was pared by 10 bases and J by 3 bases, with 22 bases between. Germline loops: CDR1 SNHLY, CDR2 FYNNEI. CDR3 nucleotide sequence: TGTGCCATCACTCTCCCGGGGAGCGGGCACTACAATGAGCAGTTCTTC. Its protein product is CAITLPGSGHYNEQFF. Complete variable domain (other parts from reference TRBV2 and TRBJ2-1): EPEVTQTPSHQVTQMGQEVILRCVPISNHLYFYWYRQILGQKVEFLVSFYNNEISEKSEIFDDQFSVERPDGSNFTLKIRSTKLEDSAMYFCAITLPGSGHYNEQFFGPGTRLTVL.

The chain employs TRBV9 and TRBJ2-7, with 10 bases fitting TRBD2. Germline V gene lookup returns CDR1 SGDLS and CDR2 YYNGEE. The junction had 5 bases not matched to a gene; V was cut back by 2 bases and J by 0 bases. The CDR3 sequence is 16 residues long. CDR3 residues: CASSVTGLASSYEQYF. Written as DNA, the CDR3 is TGTGCCAGCAGCGTCACGGGACTAGCGTCCTCCTACGAGCAGTACTTC.

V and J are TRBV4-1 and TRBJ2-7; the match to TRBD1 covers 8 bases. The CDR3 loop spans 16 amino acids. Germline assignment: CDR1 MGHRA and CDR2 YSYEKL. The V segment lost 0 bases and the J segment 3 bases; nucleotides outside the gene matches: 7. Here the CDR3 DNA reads TGCGCCAGCAGCCAAGATCATCGACAGGGGAACTACGAGCAGTACTTC. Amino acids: CASSQDHRQGNYEQYF.

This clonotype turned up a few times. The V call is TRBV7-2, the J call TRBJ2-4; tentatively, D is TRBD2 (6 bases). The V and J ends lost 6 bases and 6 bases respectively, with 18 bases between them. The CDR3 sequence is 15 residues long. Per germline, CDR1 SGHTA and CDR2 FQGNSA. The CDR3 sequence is CASSTSAGSLNIQYF. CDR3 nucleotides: TGTGCCAGCAGTACAAGCGCGGGGTCTTTAAACATTCAGTACTTC.

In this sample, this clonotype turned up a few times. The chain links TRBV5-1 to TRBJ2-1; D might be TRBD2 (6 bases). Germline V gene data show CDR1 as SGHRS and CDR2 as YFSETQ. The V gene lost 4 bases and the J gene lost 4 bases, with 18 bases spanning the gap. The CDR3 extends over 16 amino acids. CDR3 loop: CASSPPFGSTYNEQFF. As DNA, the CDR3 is TGCGCCAGCAGCCCCCCTTTCGGGAGTACGTACAATGAGCAGTTCTTC.

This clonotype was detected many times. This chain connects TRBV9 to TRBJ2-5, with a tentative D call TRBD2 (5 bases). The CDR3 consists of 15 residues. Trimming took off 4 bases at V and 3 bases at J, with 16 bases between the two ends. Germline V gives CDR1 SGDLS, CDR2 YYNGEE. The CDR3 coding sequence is TGTGCCAGCAGCCCCCGGCACCGGGGAAAAGAGACCCAGTACTTC. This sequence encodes CASSPRHRGKETQYF.

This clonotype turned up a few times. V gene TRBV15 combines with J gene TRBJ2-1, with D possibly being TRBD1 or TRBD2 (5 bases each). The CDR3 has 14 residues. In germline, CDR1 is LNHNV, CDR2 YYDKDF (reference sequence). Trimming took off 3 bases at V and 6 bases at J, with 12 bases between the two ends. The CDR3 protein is CATSRRDGVNEQFF. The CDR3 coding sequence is TGTGCCACCAGCAGGAGGGACGGTGTCAATGAGCAGTTCTTC.